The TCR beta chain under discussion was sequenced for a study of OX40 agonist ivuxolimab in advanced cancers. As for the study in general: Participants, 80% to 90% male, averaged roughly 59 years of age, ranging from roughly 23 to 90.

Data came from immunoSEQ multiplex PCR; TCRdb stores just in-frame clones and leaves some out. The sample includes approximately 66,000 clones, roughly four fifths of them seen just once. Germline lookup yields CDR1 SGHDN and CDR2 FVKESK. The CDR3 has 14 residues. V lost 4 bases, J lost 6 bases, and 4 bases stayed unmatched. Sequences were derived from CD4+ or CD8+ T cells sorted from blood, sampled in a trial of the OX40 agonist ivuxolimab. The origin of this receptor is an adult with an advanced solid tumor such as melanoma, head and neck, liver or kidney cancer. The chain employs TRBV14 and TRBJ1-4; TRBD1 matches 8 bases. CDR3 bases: TGTGCCAGCAGCCCGGGACAGGCACATGAAAAACTGTTTTTT. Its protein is CASSPGQAHEKLFF.